This TCR beta chain was sequenced during a study of T cell repertoires in cytomegalovirus infection. From the reads, TCRdb called clonotypes with MiXCR, one entry per CDR3 protein. The sample carries about 230,000 distinct CDR3 sequences, roughly 6.5% recorded once. This clonotype was found many times. CDR1 and CDR2 (germline): MDHEN, SYDVKM. V dropped 6 bases and J dropped 2 bases, with 11 bases sitting between them. This CDR3 comprises 14 residues. This chain uses TRBV28 with TRBJ1-5, with D uncertain. The TCR sequence derives from a human donor in good health (CMV status not recorded). Some clones in this sample may be carry-over from other donors' samples. The sample consisted of PBMCs. The DNA of the CDR3 is TGTGCCAGCAGCCTTTCGTACGGCAATCAGCCCCAGCATTTT. Its protein is CASSLSYGNQPQHF.